A single sample gave rise to the 12 T cell receptor beta chains below, sequenced in a study of long-term antiretroviral therapy in people with HIV (dated by TCRdb to between 2021 and 2023). Sequencing of the TRB variable region was done with the immunoSEQ hsTCRB v3.0 assay at survey level resolution. TCRdb's version of the immuneACCESS table is confined to in-frame rearrangements and falls short of the full clone set. An unresolved V gene accounts for under half of the shortfall where checked; the remainder is of unknown origin. The sample data list about 40,000 clones, and approximately 89% of these were observed just once. The ten largest make up about 6% of the sample. The specimen was unsorted PBMCs, collected 3.1 years after starting antiretroviral therapy. These TCRs come from a woman aged 45-60 years with HIV.

This chain joins TRBV10-3 and TRBJ1-5; 7 bases map to TRBD1. V shed 9 bases, J shed 6 bases, and the junction held 11 bases outside the gene matches. CDR1 is ENHRY, CDR2 SYGVKD, per germline. The CDR3 covers 14 residues. The CDR3: CAINGDSFSQPQHF. CDR3 sequence (DNA): TGTGCCATAAATGGGGACAGTTTCTCTCAGCCCCAGCATTTT.

The chain uses TRBV6-6 and TRBJ2-5, with TRBD2 as a possible D gene (6 bases). Trimming pared 5 bases from V and 3 bases from J, leaving 16 bases between. Germline CDR1 MNHNY, CDR2 SVGAGI (reference sequence). The CDR3 covers 15 residues. CDR3 region: CASSTSSAGEETQYF. CDR3 coding DNA: TGTGCCAGCAGTACTAGCTCCGCTGGCGAAGAGACCCAGTACTTC.

The rearrangement uses TRBV19 and TRBJ2-3; TRBD1 aligns across 9 bases. The germline CDR1 and CDR2 sequences are LNHDA and SQIVND (reference sequence). The CDR3 spans 16 residues. V was clipped by 2 bases and J by 1 base; unmatched bases: 4. The CDR3 DNA follows: TGTGCCAGTAGTATACCGGGACAGGGAGGCACAGATACGCAGTATTTT. Translating gives CASSIPGQGGTDTQYF.

The genes are TRBV29-1 and TRBJ2-3, with a weak D call TRBD2 (6 bases). The CDR3 is 14 amino acids. The V gene lost 1 base and the J gene lost 1 base, with 9 bases spanning the gap. CDR1 SQVTM and CDR2 ANQGSEA come from the germline V gene. The CDR3 reads CSVEVWEGTDTQYF. Written as DNA, the CDR3 is TGCAGCGTTGAAGTCTGGGAGGGCACAGATACGCAGTATTTT.

Worth noting for this clone: One junction end disagrees with the germline gene, perhaps due to a read error. The chain carries TRBV7-7 and TRBJ2-5; possible D gene TRBD1, 6 bases. Germline V lookup: CDR1 SSHAT, CDR2 FNYEAQ (reference sequence). The CDR3 covers 13 residues. CDR3 bases: TGTGCTAGCAGCTTCGCCCAGGGGTCGACCCAGTACTTC. Its translation: CASSFAQGSTQYF.

A few counts support this clone. The chain has TRBV4-1 and TRBJ1-3; D not resolved. V was cut by 1 base and J by 0 bases, with 10 bases left in between. Germline CDR1 is MGHRA and CDR2 is YSYEKL. CDR3 length: 16 residues. The CDR3 DNA follows: TGCGCCAGCAGCCAAGTGACCTTGTTCTCTGGAAACACCATATATTTT. As protein: CASSQVTLFSGNTIYF.

In this sample, this clone turned up once. The chain joins TRBV6-5 to TRBJ2-3; D is unresolved. Trimming cost V 6 bases and J 4 bases, with 11 bases left between them. The CDR3 has 13 residues. CDR1 MNHEY and CDR2 SVGAGI come from the germline V gene. In DNA form, the CDR3 reads TGTGCCAGCAGACGGTTGGGCCCAGATACGCAGTATTTT. Its protein product is CASRRLGPDTQYF.

This CDR3 reads CASSDPGAGVPYTGELFF. The DNA for the CDR3 is TGTGCCAGCAGTGACCCGGGGGCGGGGGTACCCTACACCGGGGAGCTGTTTTTT. This rearrangement joins TRBV2 to TRBJ2-2; tentative D call: TRBD2 (7 bases). V was shortened by 3 bases and J by 3 bases, with 20 bases between the two germline ends. The germline CDR1 and CDR2 sequences are SNHLY and FYNNEI. The CDR3 contains 18 residues.

This clone was detected only a few times. This chain joins TRBV2 and TRBJ1-6; a weak D match, TRBD1 (5 bases). CDR3 length: 15 amino acids. Trimming left V 5 bases short and J 0 bases short, with 8 bases between. Germline CDR1 SNHLY, CDR2 FYNNEI. CDR3 sequence (DNA): TGTGCCAGCAGTCAGACAGACTCCTATAATTCACCCCTCCACTTT. It yields the protein CASSQTDSYNSPLHF.

The CDR3 protein is CASSQSGGEGTQYF. CDR3 bases: TGTGCCAGCAGCCAAAGCGGGGGGGAAGGGACGCAGTATTTT. The rearrangement uses TRBV7-3 and TRBJ2-3, with TRBD2 matching 10 bases. Germline V gives CDR1 SGHTA, CDR2 FQGTGA. With 5 bases clipped from V and 9 bases from J, the junction kept 8 bases outside the gene matches. This CDR3 comprises 14 residues.

CDR3 in DNA: TGTGCCAGCAGCTTGGTTGGCCCATTAGCGGGGGGTTTGGAGACCCAGTACTTC. It encodes CASSLVGPLAGGLETQYF. V gene TRBV5-4 combines with J gene TRBJ2-5; 10 bases line up with TRBD2. The CDR3 length is 18 residues. Germline CDR1 and CDR2: SGHNT and YYREEE (reference sequence). Trimming cost V 0 bases and J 5 bases; bases outside gene matches: 13.

The V call is TRBV27, the J call TRBJ1-3; 10 bases match TRBD1. Germline trimming cut 2 bases from V and 8 bases from J; bases unmatched to any gene: 3. The germline V gene encodes CDR1 MNHEY and CDR2 SMNVEV (reference sequence). The CDR3 has 14 amino acids. The CDR3 here is CASSLRDRGHTIYF. CDR3 DNA: TGTGCCAGCAGTTTAAGGGACAGGGGTCACACCATATATTTT.